This is a list of T cell receptor beta chains from one sample in a study of shared clonotypes between healthy human individuals. Here immunoSEQ multiplex PCR was the method, and the copy in TCRdb shows in-frame clones only, minus some. The data hold 400,000 to 500,000 clones, with approximately 80% observed a single time. The sequenced sample consisted of PBMCs. Source of these receptors: a woman aged 40-49 years in good health. Some clones in this sample may be carry-over from other donors' samples. The CDR3 runs from the conserved cysteine through the conserved F or W. Each record gives: J gene, clone size, V gene, D gene, CDR3 DNA, CDR3 protein. D genes are given only for firm matches. A row's size may be missing; if present it is once, few, many or a size class.

j_gene: TRBJ2-5; abundance: few; v_gene: TRBV12-5; d_gene: -; CDR3nt: TGTGCTAGTGGGGTTGGAGAGACCCAGTACTTC; CDR3aa: CASGVGETQYF
j_gene: TRBJ2-3; abundance: -; v_gene: TRBV5-1; d_gene: -; CDR3nt: TGCGCCAGCAGCTTCGGTGAAACAGATACGCAGTATTTT; CDR3aa: CASSFGETDTQYF
j_gene: TRBJ2-1; abundance: -; v_gene: TRBV12-2; d_gene: -; CDR3nt: TGTGCAAGTCTAGCGGGACGGGACAATGAGCAGTTCTTC; CDR3aa: CASLAGRDNEQFF
j_gene: TRBJ2-3; abundance: -; v_gene: TRBV2; d_gene: TRBD2; CDR3nt: TGTGCCAGCAGCCACTCTGGACTAGAGCTAGATACGCAGTATTTT; CDR3aa: CASSHSGLELDTQYF
j_gene: TRBJ2-7; abundance: -; v_gene: TRBV11-2; d_gene: -; CDR3nt: TGTGCCAGCAGCCCCCTTCGCGGAGGGGCTTGGGAGCAGTACTTC; CDR3aa: CASSPLRGGAWEQYF
j_gene: TRBJ2-1; abundance: -; v_gene: TRBV9; d_gene: -; CDR3nt: TGTGCCAGCAGCGTAGCTCGACTGGGAAAAGGCAATGAGCAGTTCTTC; CDR3aa: CASSVARLGKGNEQFF
j_gene: TRBJ2-2; abundance: -; v_gene: TRBV7-9; d_gene: -; CDR3nt: TGTGCCAGCAGCTTAGTACAGACCGGCGGGGAGCTGTTTTTT; CDR3aa: CASSLVQTGGELFF
j_gene: TRBJ2-1; abundance: -; v_gene: TRBV4-2; d_gene: -; CDR3nt: TGTGCCAGCAGCAAAGCCGGGACTCGGTCCTACAATGAGCAGTTCTTC; CDR3aa: CASSKAGTRSYNEQFF
j_gene: TRBJ2-3; abundance: -; v_gene: TRBV5-1; d_gene: TRBD2; CDR3nt: TGCGCCAGCAGCTTAGCGGGAGGTTCAGATACGCAGTATTTT; CDR3aa: CASSLAGGSDTQYF
j_gene: TRBJ2-7; abundance: -; v_gene: TRBV5-4; d_gene: -; CDR3nt: TGTGCCAGCAGCTTGGCTCAGAGAGACTACGAGCAGTACTTC; CDR3aa: CASSLAQRDYEQYF
j_gene: TRBJ2-2; abundance: -; v_gene: TRBV5-1; d_gene: -; CDR3nt: TGCGCCAGCAGCTTGGTACAGGGGAACACCGGGGAGCTGTTTTTT; CDR3aa: CASSLVQGNTGELFF
j_gene: TRBJ2-5; abundance: -; v_gene: TRBV5-1; d_gene: TRBD1; CDR3nt: TGCGCCAGCAGCTTGAATTCCAGGGGGCTGGAGACCCAGTACTTC; CDR3aa: CASSLNSRGLETQYF
j_gene: TRBJ2-7; abundance: -; v_gene: TRBV6-1; d_gene: -; CDR3nt: TGTGCCAGCAGTGACCAACCCCCTCTACAAGTTGGCAACGAGCAGTACTTC; CDR3aa: CASSDQPPLQVGNEQYF
j_gene: TRBJ2-2; abundance: many; v_gene: TRBV28; d_gene: -; CDR3nt: TGTGCCAGCACCAGGGAGAGCACCGGGGAGCTGTTTTTT; CDR3aa: CASTRESTGELFF
j_gene: TRBJ2-1; abundance: -; v_gene: TRBV6-6; d_gene: TRBD2; CDR3nt: TGTGCCAGCAGTCCGGCGGGAGCGGGAGGGTACAATGAGCAGTTCTTC; CDR3aa: CASSPAGAGGYNEQFF
j_gene: TRBJ1-3; abundance: -; v_gene: TRBV6-6; d_gene: -; CDR3nt: TGTGCCAGCAGCAGCGGGGGAAACACCATATATTTT; CDR3aa: CASSSGGNTIYF
j_gene: TRBJ2-1; abundance: -; v_gene: TRBV6-4; d_gene: -; CDR3nt: TGTGCCAGCAGTGACCGGGGGGCCTCTTCGCAGAATGAGCAGTTCTTC; CDR3aa: CASSDRGASSQNEQFF
j_gene: TRBJ2-7; abundance: -; v_gene: TRBV4-2; d_gene: -; CDR3nt: TGTGCCAGCAGCCGATCCGGGAGCTCCTACGAGCAGTACTTC; CDR3aa: CASSRSGSSYEQYF
j_gene: TRBJ2-3; abundance: -; v_gene: TRBV7-3; d_gene: TRBD2; CDR3nt: TGTGCCAGCAGCTTATCTAGCGGGAGGGCAGATACGCAGTATTTT; CDR3aa: CASSLSSGRADTQYF
j_gene: TRBJ1-3; abundance: -; v_gene: TRBV5-5; d_gene: -; CDR3nt: TGTGCCAGCAGCTTGGAGGGGAACACCATATATTTT; CDR3aa: CASSLEGNTIYF
j_gene: TRBJ2-5; abundance: -; v_gene: TRBV19; d_gene: TRBD2; CDR3nt: TGTGCCAGTAGTAAACCGACTAGCGGGAGAGAGACCCAGTACTTC; CDR3aa: CASSKPTSGRETQYF
j_gene: TRBJ2-1; abundance: -; v_gene: TRBV19; d_gene: TRBD2; CDR3nt: TGTGCCAGTAGTACACCGGGACTAGCCATAAATGAGCAGTTCTTC; CDR3aa: CASSTPGLAINEQFF
j_gene: TRBJ2-7; abundance: -; v_gene: TRBV7-9; d_gene: -; CDR3nt: TGTGCCAGCAGCTTGTCTGGCTACGAGCAGTACTTC; CDR3aa: CASSLSGYEQYF
j_gene: TRBJ2-4; abundance: -; v_gene: TRBV15; d_gene: TRBD1; CDR3nt: TGTGCCACCAGCAGAGTTCCGGGACAGGGGGCAGGAAACATTCAGTACTTC; CDR3aa: CATSRVPGQGAGNIQYF
j_gene: TRBJ2-1; abundance: -; v_gene: TRBV12-5; d_gene: TRBD2; CDR3nt: TGTGCTAGTGTTATCAGCGGGGAACTAGCTTTAGAGCAGTTCTTC; CDR3aa: CASVISGELALEQFF
j_gene: TRBJ2-2; abundance: -; v_gene: TRBV4-3; d_gene: -; CDR3nt: TGCGCCAGCAGCCATGAGGCAGATACCGGGGAGCTGTTTTTT; CDR3aa: CASSHEADTGELFF
j_gene: TRBJ1-1; abundance: -; v_gene: TRBV28; d_gene: -; CDR3nt: TGTGCCAGCAGTTCTCCCCGGGACCCCCAAACTAACACTGAAGCTTTCTTT; CDR3aa: CASSSPRDPQTNTEAFF
j_gene: TRBJ2-5; abundance: -; v_gene: TRBV9; d_gene: -; CDR3nt: TGTGCCAGCAGCGTCGGAGGTATGCAAGAGACCCAGTACTTC; CDR3aa: CASSVGGMQETQYF
j_gene: TRBJ2-2; abundance: -; v_gene: TRBV21-1; d_gene: -; CDR3nt: TGTGCCAGCAGCAAAATGGGTTGGGGGTTTTCCCAGACTATTCCCATCGGGGAGCTGTTTTTT; CDR3aa: CASSKMGWGFSQTIPIGELFF
j_gene: TRBJ2-3; abundance: -; v_gene: TRBV28; d_gene: TRBD1; CDR3nt: TGTGCCAGCAGTTTATTCGGAGCCGGGACAGGGGGTAGCACAGATACGCAGTATTTT; CDR3aa: CASSLFGAGTGGSTDTQYF
j_gene: TRBJ2-6; abundance: -; v_gene: TRBV19; d_gene: -; CDR3nt: TGTGCCAGTAGCTGGGACTCTGGGGCCAACGTCCTGACTTTC; CDR3aa: CASSWDSGANVLTF
j_gene: TRBJ1-4; abundance: few; v_gene: TRBV6-1; d_gene: -; CDR3nt: TGTGCCAGCAGTGAAGGCAGGCTGTTTTTT; CDR3aa: CASSEGRLFF
j_gene: TRBJ1-2; abundance: few; v_gene: TRBV11-2; d_gene: TRBD1; CDR3nt: TGTGCCAGCAGCCCCATGGGACAGCCTAACTATGGCTACACCTTC; CDR3aa: CASSPMGQPNYGYTF
j_gene: TRBJ2-1; abundance: -; v_gene: TRBV6-4; d_gene: -; CDR3nt: TGTGCCAGCAGTGACTTTCACTCCTACACCCGATACAATGAGCAGTTCTTC; CDR3aa: CASSDFHSYTRYNEQFF
j_gene: TRBJ2-5; abundance: -; v_gene: TRBV7-2; d_gene: TRBD2; CDR3nt: TGTGCCAGCAGCCCGGGACTAGCGAGGGAGACCCAGTACTTC; CDR3aa: CASSPGLARETQYF
j_gene: TRBJ2-3; abundance: -; v_gene: TRBV9; d_gene: -; CDR3nt: TGTGCCAGCAGCCCTGTGGGAGATACGCAGTATTTT; CDR3aa: CASSPVGDTQYF